Here is one T cell receptor (beta chain) with its context. Its antigen is not identified. Using its own MiXCR run on the 5' RACE reads, TCRdb lists one record per CDR3 protein. The sample shows hundreds of thousands of distinct CDR3 sequences, about a sixth of them seen only once. The sample comes from a study of T-cell memory formation after mild COVID-19. Study at large: Each donor largely had its own TCR clusters.

This CDR3 region has 11 residues. V shed 3 bases and J shed 9 bases, with 8 bases lying between them. Germline V lookup: CDR1 DFQATT, CDR2 SNEGSKA (reference sequence). Broader study findings: Pre-infection memory carried some responding clones, suggesting that cross-reactive memory joined. Mainly CM and EM harbored the contracting CD4+ clones; mainly EMRA harbored the CD8+ ones. Clones shrinking between day 15 and 85 showed a balanced CD4/CD8 split, and those that grew later tilted toward CD4+.

Input material: PBMCs or a T cell subset sorted from them (not recorded which). The V gene is TRBV20-1, the J gene TRBJ2-2; D uncertain. The clonotype comes from a man between 18 and 35 years old who had mild COVID-19 (a few samples of this study predate the infection). Cell type and time point are not known. The CDR3 DNA sequence: TGCAGTGCTAGGCGAGAGTGGGAGCTGTTTTTT. This codes for CSARREWELFF.